Given below is one T cell receptor beta chain in context. Antigen specificity is unknown. This CDR3 has 12 residues. The germline gives CDR1 DFQATT, CDR2 SNEGSKA (reference sequence). For the second PCR, which ran for 7 to 11 cycles, a sample-barcoded 5' primer and a J-beta primer mix were used. A tag from a template-switch adaptor with 12 random nucleotides marked each cDNA molecule. One entry per CDR3 protein results from TCRdb running MiXCR on the 5' RACE reads. The sample lists roughly 1,800,000 distinct CDR3 sequences, about 50% occurring once. The data stem from a study of blood T cells in healthy people across ages. Findings and caveats of the study: Age advanced and TCR beta diversity per million T cells fell, roughly linearly.

The chain links TRBV20-1 to TRBJ1-6; weak D call: TRBD1 (5 bases). The source is a woman between 40 and 50 years old in good health. The specimen sequenced was blood. The CDR3 region is CSPAGKESPLHF. The CDR3 DNA is TGCAGCCCCGCAGGGAAGGAATCACCCCTCCACTTT.